Below, 20 T cell receptor beta chains from the same sample are listed, as sequenced in a study of blood T cell repertoires in COVID-19. The assay was immunoSEQ multiplex PCR, and TCRdb's table has in-frame clones only and misses some. The sample holds fewer than 250,000 clones, about nine tenths seen once. Material: PBMCs or T cells enriched from blood (not recorded which). These receptors were obtained from a woman in her twenties or thirties with acute COVID-19.

The chain joins TRBV27 to TRBJ2-2; tentatively, D is TRBD2 (6 bases). Trimming cost V 8 bases and J 5 bases, with 18 bases left between them. The CDR3 totals 15 residues. The germline V gene encodes CDR1 MNHEY and CDR2 SMNVEV (reference sequence). DNA for the CDR3: TGTGCCAGCGGAGCGGGTAGCGGAGAAACCGGGGAGCTGTTTTTT. Translating it yields CASGAGSGETGELFF.

J is TRBJ1-1 and V is TRBV19; maybe TRBD1 (6 bases). This CDR3 spans 17 amino acids. The germline gives CDR1 LNHDA, CDR2 SQIVND (reference sequence). The germline V and J ends were trimmed by 3 bases and 4 bases, with 21 bases remaining between them. Here the CDR3 DNA reads TGTGCCAGTAGTATCGGACAGTGGGTAAGTGGGAGCACTGAAGCTTTCTTT. The encoded protein is CASSIGQWVSGSTEAFF.

This clone turned up a few times. This chain connects TRBV5-1 to TRBJ2-7; 10 bases are a match to TRBD1. The J segment lost 5 bases and the V segment lost 5 bases, leaving 7 bases of the junction unmatched. The CDR3 has 14 residues. Germline loops: CDR1 SGHRS, CDR2 YFSETQ. The CDR3 reads CASSWTGTGDEQYF. Here the CDR3 DNA reads TGCGCCAGCAGTTGGACCGGGACAGGGGACGAGCAGTACTTC.

The chain carries TRBV12-5 and TRBJ2-7; 7 bases are shared with TRBD1. CDR1 and CDR2 from the germline V gene are LGHNT and FRNRAP. The length of the CDR3 is 18 residues. With 1 base clipped from V and 3 bases from J, the junction kept 15 bases outside the gene matches. The CDR3 here is CASGLEFKIRDRDYEQYF. For the CDR3, the DNA is TGTGCTAGTGGTTTGGAATTTAAGATCAGGGACAGAGACTACGAGCAGTACTTC.

The V call is TRBV27, the J call TRBJ2-1, with no clear D. CDR1 is MNHEY and CDR2 is SMNVEV in the germline V gene (reference sequence). With 2 bases removed from V and 2 bases from J, the gap between germline ends came to 7 bases. The CDR3 runs 14 residues. The CDR3 region is CASSLMSPYNEQFF. CDR3 DNA: TGTGCCAGCAGTTTAATGAGTCCCTACAATGAGCAGTTCTTC.

This clone showed up just a few times. V and J are TRBV13 and TRBJ1-4, with 7 bases identical to TRBD1. CDR1 is PRHDT and CDR2 is FYEKMQ in the germline V gene (reference sequence). The CDR3 runs 15 residues. V was pared by 5 bases and J by 3 bases, with 6 bases of the junction left unmatched. The chain's CDR3 is CASSTTGDANEKLFF. The DNA for the CDR3 is TGTGCCAGCAGCACCACAGGGGATGCTAATGAAAAACTGTTTTTT.

The CDR3, as DNA: TGTGCCAGCAGCTCAGGAACGGGATCTGGAAACACCATATATTTT. Translation: CASSSGTGSGNTIYF. The chain combines TRBV7-8 with TRBJ1-3, with D unclear. Germline CDR1 reads SGHVS; CDR2 reads FQNEAQ. This CDR3 has 15 amino acids. Trimming took off 4 bases at V and 1 base at J, with 11 bases between the two ends. Together with reference TRBV7-8 and TRBJ1-3, the CDR3 gives the full variable domain: GAGVSQSPRYKVAKRGQDVALRCDPISGHVSLFWYQQALGQGPEFLTYFQNEAQLDKSGLPSDRFFAERPEGSVSTLKIQRTQQEDSAVYLCASSSGTGSGNTIYFGEGSWLTVV.

This chain joins TRBV7-2 and TRBJ1-1; D is unresolved. The germline V gene has CDR1 SGHTA and CDR2 FQGNSA. V lost 4 bases, J lost 3 bases, and 9 bases lay in between. The CDR3 is 13 residues long. The CDR3 is CASSSEYHTEAFF. The DNA of the CDR3 is TGTGCCAGCAGCTCAGAATATCACACTGAAGCTTTCTTT. Drawing the rest from reference TRBV7-2 and TRBJ1-1, the complete variable domain is GAGVSQSPSNKVTEKGKDVELRCDPISGHTALYWYRQSLGQGLEFLIYFQGNSAPDKSGLPSDRFSAERTGGSVSTLTIQRTQQEDSAVYLCASSSEYHTEAFFGQGTRLTVV.

This chain connects TRBV11-2 to TRBJ1-2, with a possible D match to TRBD1 (6 bases). Trimming removed 5 bases at V and 5 bases at J, with 15 bases between. This CDR3 contains 14 residues. The germline CDR1 and CDR2 sequences are SGHAT and FQNNGV. This CDR3 is CASSRGDKLYGYTF. In nucleotides, the CDR3 is TGTGCCAGCAGCCGGGGGGACAAGTTATATGGCTACACCTTC. Using reference TRBV11-2 and TRBJ1-2 for the parts outside the CDR3, the full variable domain is EAGVAQSPRYKIIEKRQSVAFWCNPISGHATLYWYQQILGQGPKLLIQFQNNGVVDDSQLPKDRFSAERLKGVDSTLKIQPAKLEDSAVYLCASSRGDKLYGYTFGSGTRLTVV.

This chain joins TRBV5-4 and TRBJ2-7, with a possible D match to TRBD2 (5 bases). V was trimmed by 2 bases and J by 5 bases, leaving 8 bases between them. This CDR3 has 12 amino acids. Germline V gives CDR1 SGHNT, CDR2 YYREEE (reference sequence). CDR3 in DNA: TGTGCCAGCAGCTTAGGGAGAGACGAGCAGTACTTC. It specifies CASSLGRDEQYF.

The rearrangement joins TRBV12-3 or TRBV12-4 to TRBJ1-6; D is ambiguous. V gave up 3 bases and J gave up 12 bases, with 9 bases separating them. This CDR3 is built from 12 residues. The CDR3 coding sequence is TGTGCCAGCAGTTTTGATGGAGGACCCCTCCACTTT. This gives the protein CASSFDGGPLHF.

This chain connects TRBV5-6 to TRBJ1-5; 7 nucleotides match TRBD1. Germline-derived CDR1 and CDR2 are SGHDT and YYEEEE. Germline trimming cut 5 bases from V and 9 bases from J; bases unmatched to any gene: 14. The CDR3 sequence is 15 residues long. CDR3 nucleotide sequence: TGTGCCAGCAGTCGAATAGACAGGGCTGAGGGGCCCCAGCATTTT. Encoded protein: CASSRIDRAEGPQHF.

J is TRBJ1-2 and V is TRBV7-9, with 8 bases aligning to TRBD1. The CDR3 length is 14 residues. CDR1 SEHNR and CDR2 FQNEAQ come from the germline V gene (reference sequence). Trimming took 2 bases from V and 6 from J; bases not matched to a gene: 5. Here the CDR3 DNA reads TGTGCCAGCAGCTTAACGGACAGGGCGGATGGCTACACCTTC. Protein: CASSLTDRADGYTF.

This chain connects TRBV19 to TRBJ1-5; no clear D gene. Trimming pared 5 bases from V and 4 bases from J, leaving 15 bases between. The germline V gene encodes CDR1 LNHDA and CDR2 SQIVND (reference sequence). The CDR3 extends over 15 amino acids. The CDR3 protein is CASSYSGTENQPQHF. The CDR3 nucleotides are TGTGCCAGTAGTTACTCGGGAACAGAGAATCAGCCCCAGCATTTT.

The chain uses TRBV5-1 and TRBJ2-3; 10 nucleotides line up with TRBD2. The V segment lost 3 bases and the J segment 1 base; nucleotides outside the gene matches: 8. This CDR3 is built from 17 residues. The germline gives CDR1 SGHRS, CDR2 YFSETQ. The CDR3 protein is CASSYGSGGHGTDTQYF. Written as DNA, the CDR3 is TGCGCCAGCAGCTATGGTAGCGGGGGGCATGGCACAGATACGCAGTATTTT.

The J gene is TRBJ1-1, the V gene TRBV6-2 or TRBV6-3; 9 nucleotides agree with TRBD1. With V trimmed by 2 bases and J by 5 bases, 3 bases remained unmatched. Germline V lookup: CDR1 MNHEY, CDR2 SVGEGT. The CDR3 is 14 amino acids. CDR3 in amino acids: CASSYGTGLTEAFF. The CDR3 nucleotides read TGTGCCAGCAGTTACGGGACAGGGTTAACTGAAGCTTTCTTT.

As DNA, the CDR3 is TGCGCCAGCAGTGAAGGGCCAGAGGGTCGTTCCTACGAGCAGTACTTC. Amino acid sequence: CASSEGPEGRSYEQYF. V and J are TRBV10-1 and TRBJ2-7; D is perhaps TRBD2 (5 bases). Per the germline V gene, CDR1 is WNHNN and CDR2 is SYGVQD (reference sequence). CDR3 length: 16 amino acids. V lost 3 bases and J 1 base, leaving 16 bases between the germline ends.

The chain recombines TRBV6-5 with TRBJ2-2, with 7 nucleotides matching TRBD1. The CDR3 is made up of 15 amino acids. Per the germline V gene, CDR1 is MNHEY and CDR2 is SVGAGI. After removal of 6 bases from V and 1 base from J, the junction contained 5 bases not matched to a gene. CDR3: CASRPRGRNTGELFF. DNA for the CDR3: TGTGCCAGCAGGCCGAGGGGGCGGAACACCGGGGAGCTGTTTTTT.

This chain connects TRBV18 to TRBJ2-2; the match to TRBD1 covers 11 bases. This CDR3 has 17 amino acids. The V segment lost 4 bases and the J segment 5 bases; nucleotides outside the gene matches: 9. Germline V gene data show CDR1 as KGHSH and CDR2 as LQKENI. The CDR3 reads CASSHGQGAMQTGELFF. As DNA, the CDR3 is TGTGCCAGCTCACACGGACAGGGGGCTATGCAGACCGGGGAGCTGTTTTTT.

The CDR3 is CASSYRGEGTDTQYF. The CDR3 bases are TGTGCCAGCAGTTACAGGGGCGAGGGCACAGATACGCAGTATTTT. The rearrangement uses TRBV6-5 and TRBJ2-3, with D perhaps matching TRBD1 (5 bases). The germline gives CDR1 MNHEY, CDR2 SVGAGI. This CDR3 comprises 15 residues. V dropped 2 bases and J dropped 1 base, with 10 bases sitting between them.